This T cell receptor (beta chain) derives from a study of cytomegalovirus exposure and HLA in healthy donors. Germline-derived CDR1 and CDR2 are SGHAT and FQNNGV. The junction had 4 bases not matched to a gene; V was cut back by 5 bases and J by 6 bases. CDR3 length: 15 amino acids. The PCR employed 60 Vbeta primers together with 13 Jbeta primers. Only in-frame clones appear in the TCRdb table, and some are missing; sequencing was by immunoSEQ multiplex PCR. The repertoire consists of under 150,000 clones, with nearly 80% occurring once and the leading ten covering 5.1%. The material sequenced was PBMCs. This receptor was identified in a male donor in good health and CMV-seronegative. The chain couples TRBV11-2 to TRBJ2-1, with 13 bases fitting TRBD2. The DNA of the CDR3 is TGTGCCAGCAGCAGCCGGACTAGCGGGGGCAATGAGCAGTTCTTC. Its translation: CASSSRTSGGNEQFF.